The text below deals with one T cell receptor (beta chain). Per the authors' pipeline: Reference gene primer amplification gave nucleated cell count estimates. Using immunoSEQ multiplex PCR, the repertoire was profiled, and TCRdb retains in-frame clones only, with some absent. V, J and clone size are taken as reported in that table, and D and trimming were inferred from the DNA itself. This table holds 95,000 to 100,000 clones, 70% to 90% found once. These data belong to a study of blood T cell repertoires in COVID-19. Whole-study context: Acute and convalescent COVID-19 specimens originated in the United States, Italy and Spain. T cells, B-cell-depleted T cells, or PBMCs supplied cDNA or gDNA.

The CDR3 length is 12 residues. The germline CDR1 and CDR2 sequences are MDHEN and SYDVKM. With 7 bases clipped from V and 8 bases from J, the junction kept 5 bases outside the gene matches. Sequenced sample: peripheral blood. The TCR originated in a woman in her 30s with acute or convalescent COVID-19. The chain joins TRBV28 to TRBJ1-2, with 9 bases matching TRBD1. The chain's CDR3 is CASKQGAEGYTF. The CDR3, as DNA: TGTGCCAGCAAACAGGGGGCGGAAGGCTACACCTTC.